A selection of T cell receptor beta chains follows, all from one sample in a study of beta chain features in type 1 diabetes. Only in-frame clones appear in the TCRdb table, and some are missing; sequencing was by immunoSEQ multiplex PCR. The sample has about 370,000 clones, about 10% seen once. Sequenced: central memory CD4+ T cells from blood. These receptors were obtained from a man aged 25-45 years with type 1 diabetes. CDR3s include the opening cysteine and the closing phenylalanine or tryptophan. Fields, in order: V gene, D gene, J gene, clone size, CDR3 protein. D genes are given only for firm matches. The size entry is marked missing in some rows and otherwise reads once, few, many or a size class.

TRBV4-3	.	TRBJ2-3	.	CASSQEYWTRASTDTQYF
TRBV9	TRBD1	TRBJ1-1	.	CASSVVGRGVNTEAFF
TRBV7-2	TRBD1	TRBJ2-3	.	CASSRDTRQGLTDTQYF
TRBV14	.	TRBJ1-6	few	CASSQDRRSSYNSPLHF
TRBV6-5	.	TRBJ2-1	.	CASKEGGGNEQFF
TRBV29-1	.	TRBJ2-3	.	CSVAPGIRDTQYF
TRBV28	.	TRBJ2-7	.	CASGGQRTYEQYF
TRBV7-9	.	TRBJ2-1	few	CASSPLLGEVNEQFF
TRBV11-2	.	TRBJ2-4	many	CASSLAGDRTAENIQYF
TRBV6-4	TRBD1	TRBJ1-5	few	CASSSQGADQPQHF
TRBV28	.	TRBJ2-3	.	CASRAFSTDTQYF
TRBV28	.	TRBJ1-2	.	CASSLGTNYGYTF
TRBV30	TRBD1	TRBJ1-2	few	CAWAPTGGYGYTF
TRBV7-9	TRBD2	TRBJ2-5	many	CASSSNSRGGYSGRPPGYF
TRBV4-3	TRBD1	TRBJ2-7	.	CASSRDRGYEQYF
TRBV7-9	TRBD1	TRBJ2-7	many	CASSLGQGWIGEQYF
TRBV7-2	.	TRBJ1-3	.	CASSTEPWTRDGNTIYF
TRBV2	.	TRBJ2-5	many	CASRPGRNKETQYF
TRBV7-2	.	TRBJ1-1	.	CASSLALGDAEAFF
TRBV28	.	TRBJ2-4	many	CASRAARLGIQYF
TRBV6-5	.	TRBJ2-5	.	CASPCGRSRETQYF
TRBV11-1	.	TRBJ1-2	few	CASSAHGFDYGYTF
TRBV7-9	.	TRBJ2-1	few	CASSLQGTGDEQFF
TRBV18	TRBD2	TRBJ2-1	.	CASSPTSGHYNEQFF
TRBV2	.	TRBJ2-2	many	CASTRTGELFF
TRBV2	TRBD1	TRBJ2-3	.	CASHQGEDTQYF
TRBV5-1	.	TRBJ2-5	.	CASSLAAGGGVEETQYF
TRBV20-1	.	TRBJ1-2	.	CSVGGFYGYTF
TRBV5-1	.	TRBJ2-7	few	CASSPPRLSEQYF
TRBV10-3	.	TRBJ1-5	few	CAISERESLSNQPQHF
TRBV7-2	.	TRBJ2-7	.	CASSLGGPYEQYF
TRBV28	TRBD1	TRBJ2-1	.	CASRPQGIDNEQFF
TRBV28	TRBD1	TRBJ1-2	.	CASSRNRGGKGYTF
TRBV7-2	TRBD1	TRBJ2-1	.	CASSYPGGFKNEQFF
TRBV5-1	TRBD1	TRBJ2-3	few	CASSYMGQVTDTQYF
TRBV27	.	TRBJ1-5	few	CASNEGNQPQHF
TRBV6-5	.	TRBJ2-2	.	CASSSRTPGSCFF
TRBV5-5	TRBD2	TRBJ2-7	.	CASSLSGREGAYEQYF
TRBV30	.	TRBJ2-5	few	CAQTRGSPGETQYF
TRBV6-1	.	TRBJ2-7	.	CASSARTDSYEQYF
TRBV6-5	TRBD1	TRBJ2-3	.	CASSYSGTGDGDTQYF
TRBV11-2	.	TRBJ2-1	.	CASSFKGLHNEQFF
TRBV27	TRBD1	TRBJ2-3	many	CASSSWTGYTDTQYF
TRBV4-3	.	TRBJ1-1	many	CASRTELNTEAFF
TRBV7-3	.	TRBJ1-1	.	CASSWDTSNTEAFF
TRBV19	TRBD2	TRBJ2-2	.	CASSQLAGGGGELFF